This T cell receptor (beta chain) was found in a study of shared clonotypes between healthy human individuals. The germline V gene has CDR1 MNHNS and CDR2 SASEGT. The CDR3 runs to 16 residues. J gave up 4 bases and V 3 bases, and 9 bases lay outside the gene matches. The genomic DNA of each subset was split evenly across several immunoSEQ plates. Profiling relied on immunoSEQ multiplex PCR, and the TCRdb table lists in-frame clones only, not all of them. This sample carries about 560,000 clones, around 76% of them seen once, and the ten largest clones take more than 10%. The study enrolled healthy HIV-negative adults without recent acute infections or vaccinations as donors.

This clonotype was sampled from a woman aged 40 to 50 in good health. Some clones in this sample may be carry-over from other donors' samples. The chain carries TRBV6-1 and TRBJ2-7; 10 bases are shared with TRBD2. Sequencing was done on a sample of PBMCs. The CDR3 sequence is CASSDPGLAKPYEQYF. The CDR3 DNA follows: TGTGCCAGCAGTGACCCGGGACTAGCGAAGCCTTACGAGCAGTACTTC.